This note documents a single TCR beta chain sequence. Antigen specificity is unknown. The sample belongs to a study of shared clonotypes between healthy human individuals. Overall study results and limits: An expected dependence of interdonor clonotype sharing on sequencing depth was noted.

It was CD45RO-negative cells, positively selected for CCR7, that made up naive CD8 cells, with terminally differentiated effector memory CD45RA+ cells excluded. Replicate PCRs for sorted subsets used 200 to 250 ng DNA; this equaled around 28,000 T cell genomes. Data came from immunoSEQ multiplex PCR; TCRdb stores just in-frame clones and leaves some out. The sample holds fewer than 700,000 clones, 85% to 95% seen once. Sequenced material: naive CD8+ T cells sorted from blood. The source is a woman in her 30s in good health.

The CDR3 DNA reads TGTGCCAGCAGTGCAACGAACACCGGGGAGCTGTTTTTT. Amino acid sequence: CASSATNTGELFF. V usage is TRBV27 and J usage is TRBJ2-2; D is undetermined. V was cut by 5 bases and J by 0 bases, with 4 bases left in between. CDR1 is MNHEY and CDR2 is SMNVEV in the germline V gene (reference sequence). This CDR3 region has 13 residues.